These 8 T cell receptor beta chains came from one sample sequenced in a study of beta chain features in type 1 diabetes. The investigators reverse transcribed all of the isolated RNA, so they sequenced expressed TCRB transcripts. The table came from immunoSEQ multiplex PCR; TCRdb's copy has only in-frame clones and leaves some out. The table lists around 180,000 clones, 7% to 9% of them singletons. Findings and caveats of the study: Shorter TCRB CDR3s, moderately but significantly so, were found in Type 1 diabetes patients in all four CD4+ subsets.

The antigens of these receptors remain unknown. What was sequenced was central memory CD4+ T cells from blood. The receptors here all came from a man aged 18 to 29 with type 1 diabetes.

In this sample, this clone turned up a few times. The chain uses TRBV28 and TRBJ2-7; 10 positions agree with TRBD1. The germline V gene encodes CDR1 MDHEN and CDR2 SYDVKM. V gave up 10 bases and J gave up 3 bases; unmatched junction bases: 9. This CDR3 contains 14 residues. CDR3 in amino acids: CATLRTGGIYEQYF. CDR3 bases: TGTGCCACCCTAAGGACAGGGGGAATCTACGAGCAGTACTTC.

This clone was picked up a small number of times. This chain links TRBV29-1 with TRBJ1-1, with unresolved D. Deletions cut 4 bases from V and 3 bases from J, with 12 bases between. Germline V gene data show CDR1 as SQVTM and CDR2 as ANQGSEA. The CDR3 loop spans 13 amino acids. The CDR3 coding sequence is TGCAGCGTTGGTAAGGGAGAGGACACTGAAGCTTTCTTT. This translates into CSVGKGEDTEAFF.

This clone was detected only a few times. J is TRBJ2-5 and V is TRBV6-6, with 12 positions matching TRBD1. The germline gives CDR1 MNHNY, CDR2 SVGAGI (reference sequence). V was pared by 6 bases and J by 5 bases, with 7 bases of the junction left unmatched. The CDR3 has 15 residues. The CDR3 sequence is CASRSGTGGGETQYF. CDR3 nucleotide sequence: TGTGCCAGCAGGTCCGGGACAGGGGGCGGCGAGACCCAGTACTTC.

About this clone itself: Additional DNA sequences in this sample encode the identical CDR3. The rearrangement uses TRBV29-1 and TRBJ1-2; the D gene is possibly TRBD1 (6 bases). V lost 4 bases, J lost 3 bases, and 9 bases lay in between. The CDR3 spans 12 residues. CDR1 and CDR2 from the germline V gene are SQVTM and ANQGSEA. CDR3 DNA: TGCAGCGTTGGGGGGCAAGACTATGGCTACACCTTC. Protein sequence: CSVGGQDYGYTF.

This clone showed up just a few times. The chain links TRBV4-1 to TRBJ2-3; D is possibly TRBD1 (6 bases). Per the germline V gene, CDR1 is MGHRA and CDR2 is YSYEKL. The CDR3 is 13 amino acids. Trimming left V 4 bases short and J 4 bases short, with 9 bases between. CDR3 in DNA: TGCGCCAGCAGCCCGACAGGTTCAGATACGCAGTATTTT. This codes for CASSPTGSDTQYF.

The rearrangement uses TRBV5-1 and TRBJ2-3; 7 positions match TRBD2. The germline gives CDR1 SGHRS, CDR2 YFSETQ. CDR3 length: 15 residues. Germline trimming cut 4 bases from V and 13 bases from J; bases unmatched to any gene: 18. The CDR3 protein is CASSDLGAGAQTEYF. In DNA, the CDR3 is TGCGCCAGCAGCGATCTCGGGGCGGGAGCCCAGACGGAGTATTTT.

This clone was counted a few times. V usage is TRBV19 and J usage is TRBJ2-5; perhaps TRBD2 as D (5 bases). Trimming took 3 bases from V and 1 from J, leaving 6 bases between them. Germline CDR1 LNHDA, CDR2 SQIVND (reference sequence). The CDR3 length is 13 residues. The CDR3 region has the DNA TGTGCCAGTAGTATCGGGATCCAAGAGACCCAGTACTTC. Translation: CASSIGIQETQYF.

This clone was found a few times. The J gene is TRBJ2-7, the V gene TRBV9, with D maybe TRBD2 (6 bases). This CDR3 region has 12 residues. Trimming cost V 7 bases and J 3 bases, with 11 bases left between them. CDR1 and CDR2 (germline): SGDLS, YYNGEE. The CDR3: CASGGSNYEQYF. The CDR3 bases are TGTGCCAGCGGGGGGAGTAACTACGAGCAGTACTTC.